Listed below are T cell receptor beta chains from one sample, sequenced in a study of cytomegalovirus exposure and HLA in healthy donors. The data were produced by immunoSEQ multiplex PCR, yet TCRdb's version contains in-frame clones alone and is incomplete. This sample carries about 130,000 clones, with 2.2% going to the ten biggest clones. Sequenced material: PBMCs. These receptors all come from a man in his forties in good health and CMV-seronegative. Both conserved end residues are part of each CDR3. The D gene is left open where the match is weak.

CDR3nt: TGTGCCAGCAGCGCCCGGAGGGCCGGTTACAATGAGCAGTTCTTC
CDR3aa: CASSARRAGYNEQFF
v_gene: TRBV9
d_gene: .
j_gene: TRBJ2-1

CDR3nt: TGTGCTAGCAGCTTAGCGGGGACAGGGGAAGAGACCCAGTACTTC
CDR3aa: CASSLAGTGEETQYF
v_gene: TRBV7-7
d_gene: TRBD1
j_gene: TRBJ2-5

CDR3nt: TGTGCCAGCAGCGGACAGGGGGCAAGTGAAAAACTGTTTTTT
CDR3aa: CASSGQGASEKLFF
v_gene: TRBV7-9
d_gene: TRBD1
j_gene: TRBJ1-4

CDR3nt: TGTGCCAGCAGACAGGGAAGTTCCTCCTACGAGCAGTACTTC
CDR3aa: CASRQGSSSYEQYF
v_gene: TRBV6-6
d_gene: .
j_gene: TRBJ2-7

CDR3nt: TGTGCCAGCAGCATACGCCTCCCGGGACAGATTATAATAAACACCGGGGAGCTGTTTTTT
CDR3aa: CASSIRLPGQIIINTGELFF
v_gene: TRBV5-5
d_gene: TRBD1
j_gene: TRBJ2-2

CDR3nt: TGTGCCAGCAGTACAGGGGGCAGGGACGAGCAGTACTTC
CDR3aa: CASSTGGRDEQYF
v_gene: TRBV6-6
d_gene: TRBD1
j_gene: TRBJ2-7

CDR3nt: TGTGCCAGCAGCTTGGTGGGACAGGGTTATTCACCCCTCCACTTT
CDR3aa: CASSLVGQGYSPLHF
v_gene: TRBV11-2
d_gene: TRBD1
j_gene: TRBJ1-6

CDR3nt: TGTGCCAGCAGCTCCCGGGTCGACAATCAGCCCCAGCATTTT
CDR3aa: CASSSRVDNQPQHF
v_gene: TRBV9
d_gene: .
j_gene: TRBJ1-5

CDR3nt: TGTGCCTGGAGGGAGGATTACAATGAGCAGTTCTTC
CDR3aa: CAWREDYNEQFF
v_gene: TRBV30
d_gene: .
j_gene: TRBJ2-1

CDR3nt: TGTGCCAGCACCGGTGGGCGGGGAAGGGCTTTCTTT
CDR3aa: CASTGGRGRAFF
v_gene: TRBV5-8
d_gene: .
j_gene: TRBJ1-1

CDR3nt: TGTGCGAGCCGCCCGCGGGAGGGCCCGGGCGAGCAGTACTTC
CDR3aa: CASRPREGPGEQYF
v_gene: TRBV11-3
d_gene: TRBD2
j_gene: TRBJ2-7